What follows are 13 T cell receptor beta chains derived from one specimen sequenced in a study of regulatory T cells in long-lasting Graves disease. Sample time point: persistent/refractory GD, antithyroid drugs over 5 years with positive TRAb. PBMCs were the source of the RNA used for TCR sequencing. Investigators prepared the TCR beta libraries by applying iRepertoire HTBI primers and Arm-PCR of CDR3 regions. TCRdb re-called the multiplex PCR reads with MiXCR, one entry per CDR3 protein. Here the sample spans a few hundred thousand distinct CDR3 sequences, 20% to 25% being singletons. The specimen was peripheral blood mononuclear cells (PBMCs), collected when the disease was refractory, from a patient treated with antithyroid drugs. These receptors all stem from a female donor with Graves disease.

In this sample, this clonotype turned up many times. This chain connects TRBV11-3 to TRBJ2-5; D not resolved. V was pared by 5 bases and J by 0 bases, with 13 bases between. Germline V gene data show CDR1 as SGHNT and CDR2 as YENEEA. The CDR3 contains 15 residues. The CDR3: CASSNRASYQETQYF. The CDR3 DNA is TGTGCCAGCAGCAACCGGGCTTCGTACCAAGAGACCCAGTACTTC.

At least ten counts were recorded for this clonotype. J is TRBJ1-5 and V is TRBV7-9; D possibly corresponds to TRBD1 (5 bases). Trimming took off 7 bases at V and 0 bases at J, with 7 bases between the two ends. CDR1 and CDR2 from the germline V gene are SEHNR and FQNEAQ (reference sequence). The CDR3 is 13 residues long. The CDR3 sequence: CASMRGSNQPQHF. CDR3 coding DNA: TGTGCCAGCATGAGGGGTAGCAATCAGCCCCAGCATTTT.

This clonotype was counted between two and nine times. This chain links TRBV10-3 with TRBJ2-6, with 8 nucleotides matching TRBD1. V lost 7 bases and J lost 3; bases outside the gene matches: 5. The CDR3 spans 15 residues. Germline CDR1 reads ENHRY; CDR2 reads SYGVKD. The CDR3 nucleotides are TGTGCCATCAACCCACAGGGGGATGGGGCCAACGTCCTGACTTTC. This translates into CAINPQGDGANVLTF.

This clonotype was seen only a few times. The chain has TRBV7-2 and TRBJ1-6; D may be TRBD1 (6 bases). V was trimmed by 4 bases and J by 7 bases, leaving 17 bases between them. Looked up from germline, CDR1 is SGHTA and CDR2 is FQGNSA. The CDR3 consists of 16 residues. The CDR3 region is CASSSSGGPGNSPLHF. The CDR3 nucleotides are TGTGCCAGCAGCTCGTCGGGGGGGCCTGGGAATTCACCCCTCCACTTT.

Many counts were recorded for this clonotype. This chain joins TRBV7-3 and TRBJ2-2; 8 bases align to TRBD2. Trimming took 2 bases from V and 0 from J; bases not matched to a gene: 5. Germline values: CDR1 SGHTA, CDR2 FQGTGA. The CDR3 spans 17 residues. The CDR3 DNA is TGTGCCAGCAGCTTACGCGGCGGGGGGACGAACACCGGGGAGCTGTTTTTT. Its translation is CASSLRGGGTNTGELFF.

In its sample, this clonotype was seen a few times. The genes are TRBV12-3 or TRBV12-4 and TRBJ2-1; perhaps TRBD1 as D (6 bases). The CDR3 covers 15 residues. The V and J ends lost 6 bases and 7 bases respectively, with 19 bases between them. The CDR3 protein is CASRRDTLGRNEQFF. The CDR3 bases are TGTGCCAGCAGACGGGACACTTTGGGTAGGAATGAGCAGTTCTTC.

Concerning this clonotype itself: Possible read error: a much larger clone is one base away. The chain links TRBV7-2 to TRBJ2-5, with D maybe TRBD2 (6 bases). CDR1 and CDR2 (germline): SGHTA, FQGNSA. The CDR3 extends over 14 amino acids. V shed 3 bases and J shed 1 base, with 9 bases lying between them. CDR3 nucleotide sequence: TGTGCCAGCAGCTTTGGGACTTCCCAAGAGACCCAGTACTTC. This encodes CASSFGTSQETQYF.

This clonotype was recorded a few times. J is TRBJ1-5 and V is TRBV4-1; 10 bases are a match to TRBD1. Trimming took 4 bases from V and 1 from J; bases not matched to a gene: 4. CDR3 length: 16 amino acids. CDR1 and CDR2 (germline): MGHRA, YSYEKL. The CDR3: CASSRRDRGSNQPQHF. For the CDR3, the DNA is TGCGCCAGCAGCCGCCGGGACAGGGGAAGCAATCAGCCCCAGCATTTT.

Comments on this clonotype: It may be a read error: a sequence one base away is much more abundant. The rearrangement joins TRBV28 to TRBJ2-7; TRBD1 or TRBD2 may be the D gene (5 bases each). The length of the CDR3 is 14 residues. Germline V gene lookup returns CDR1 MDHEN and CDR2 SYDVKM. CDR3 sequence reads: CASSLSDRDYERYF. In DNA form, the CDR3 reads TGTGCCAGCAGTTTATCCGACAGAGACTACGAGCGGTACTTC.

This clonotype has a count of ten or more. The chain employs TRBV10-3 and TRBJ1-6, with D hard to call. Germline CDR1 ENHRY, CDR2 SYGVKD. This CDR3 comprises 13 residues. V was trimmed by 2 bases and J by 8 bases, leaving 7 bases between them. The CDR3 nucleotides read TGTGCCATCAGTGAGACGGGCGATTCACCCCTCCACTTT. Its translation: CAISETGDSPLHF.

In its sample, this clonotype was seen a few times. The chain carries TRBV29-1 and TRBJ2-3, with 8 bases fitting TRBD2. The CDR3 length is 15 residues. Germline CDR1 is SQVTM and CDR2 is ANQGSEA. V was clipped by 2 bases and J by 0 bases; unmatched bases: 4. As DNA, the CDR3 is TGCAGCGTTGAACGACTAGCGTCTAGCACAGATACGCAGTATTTT. Amino acid sequence: CSVERLASSTDTQYF.

This chain joins TRBV11-3 and TRBJ2-2; 12 bases match TRBD2. V shed 3 bases, J shed 5 bases, and the junction held 7 bases outside the gene matches. The CDR3 spans 17 residues. Germline CDR1 reads SGHNT; CDR2 reads YENEEA. CDR3 amino acids: CASSFETSGSFTGELFF. In DNA form, the CDR3 reads TGTGCCAGCAGCTTTGAGACTAGCGGGAGTTTTACCGGGGAGCTGTTTTTT.

This clonotype was counted many times. The rearrangement uses TRBV15 and TRBJ2-7; 10 bases are a match to TRBD2. J lost 2 bases, V lost 5 bases, and 3 bases had no gene match. Germline lookup yields CDR1 LNHNV and CDR2 YYDKDF (reference sequence). The CDR3 sequence is 14 residues long. CDR3 protein: CATSRAGGTYEQYF. The CDR3, as DNA: TGTGCCACCAGCCGAGCGGGGGGGACCTACGAGCAGTACTTC.